The T cell receptor (beta chain) described here comes from a study of T cell responses to AZD1222 COVID-19 vaccine. With respect to this clone: Its antigen is as yet unknown.

General study findings and limits: Nearly half of unique spike-specific TCRs reportedly avoided B.1.351 and B.1.1.7 mutated regions.

V was trimmed by 1 base and J by 7 bases, leaving 11 bases between them. Germline CDR1 reads SGHVS; CDR2 reads FQNEAQ. The CDR3 is made up of 14 amino acids. Only in-frame clones appear in the TCRdb table, and some are missing; sequencing was by immunoSEQ multiplex PCR. The sample holds tens of thousands of clones, about nine tenths seen once. The chain is built from TRBV7-8 and TRBJ1-5; maybe TRBD1 (6 bases). The sample in question was peripheral blood, obtained 28 days after the second AZD1222 dose. This clonotype was sampled from an adult who received the AZD1222 COVID-19 vaccine. The CDR3 DNA follows: TGTGCCAGCAGCTTAGGAGGGGGTTGGCAGCCCCAGCATTTT. Translation gives CASSLGGGWQPQHF.